This entry lists 23 T cell receptor beta chains sequenced from one sample in a study of T cells after yellow fever vaccination. MiXCR was run by TCRdb on the 5' RACE reads, yielding one entry per CDR3 protein. In the table there are around 40,000 distinct CDR3 sequences, 6.8% of which are singletons. The source was CD8+ T cells not binding an NS4B(214-222) dextramer, sorted from PBMCs, collected 45 days after the yellow fever booster vaccination. The receptors come from a man younger than 45 who received the YFV17D yellow fever vaccine.

This clonotype was counted at least ten times. V usage is TRBV4-2 and J usage is TRBJ2-7; D gene ambiguous. Germline assignment: CDR1 LGHNA and CDR2 YNFKEQ. There are 15 residues in the CDR3. V was clipped by 0 bases and J by 2 bases, with 11 bases between them. The CDR3 bases are TGTGCCAGCAGCCAAGAAGGAACTCCTACCTACGAGCAGTACTTC. Protein: CASSQEGTPTYEQYF.

This clonotype has ten or more counts. The CDR3 coding sequence is TGCGCCAGCGGTCCGGGTGGGGTTTACGAGCAGTACTTC. Encoded protein: CASGPGGVYEQYF. The V and J genes are TRBV4-3 and TRBJ2-7; D not certain. In germline, CDR1 is LGHNA, CDR2 YSLEER. This CDR3 is 13 amino acids long. Trimming took 8 bases from V and 4 from J, leaving 15 bases between them.

There are many counts of this clonotype. V usage is TRBV19 and J usage is TRBJ2-3; 7 nucleotides line up with TRBD2. The CDR3 spans 16 residues. Trimming at V came to 1 base and at J to 1 base, leaving 5 bases not matched to a gene. Germline CDR1 reads LNHDA; CDR2 reads SQIVND (reference sequence). CDR3 region: CASSIGASGRTDTQYF. The CDR3 bases are TGTGCCAGTAGTATAGGGGCTAGCGGTCGCACAGATACGCAGTATTTT. The full variable domain, in which reference TRBV19 and TRBJ2-3 provide the parts outside the CDR3, is DGGITQSPKYLFRKEGQNVTLSCEQNLNHDAMYWYRQDPGQGLRLIYYSQIVNDFQKGDIAEGYSVSREKKESFPLTVTSAQKNPTAFYLCASSIGASGRTDTQYFGPGTRLTVL.

As regards this clonotype: A much larger clone sits a single nucleotide away, making a read error possible. The chain joins TRBV4-3 to TRBJ2-7, with 7 bases lining up with TRBD1. The CDR3 extends over 16 amino acids. Germline loops: CDR1 LGHNA, CDR2 YSLEER. V was clipped by 1 base and J by 4 bases; unmatched bases: 10. This CDR3 reads CASSQAKLDREYEQYF. CDR3 nucleotide sequence: TGCGCCAGCAGCCAAGCAAAGTTAGACAGGGAATACGAGCAGTACTTC.

CDR3 amino acids: CASAYGAGYEQYF. In DNA, the CDR3 is TGTGCCAGCGCCTACGGCGCGGGGTACGAGCAGTACTTC. The chain joins TRBV28 to TRBJ2-7; D possibly corresponds to TRBD2 (6 bases). Per the germline V gene, CDR1 is MDHEN and CDR2 is SYDVKM. V lost 8 bases and J 4 bases, leaving 15 bases between the germline ends. The CDR3 is 13 amino acids.

This clonotype was counted ten times or more. The V call is TRBV7-6, the J call TRBJ2-3; D is perhaps TRBD2 (7 bases). The germline V gene encodes CDR1 SGHVS and CDR2 FNYEAQ. The germline V and J ends were trimmed by 5 bases and 8 bases, with 11 bases remaining between them. There are 12 residues in the CDR3. The CDR3 here is CASSREGVTQYF. In DNA, the CDR3 is TGTGCCAGCAGCAGGGAGGGGGTTACGCAGTATTTT. Variable domain in full (rest from reference TRBV7-6 and TRBJ2-3): GAGVSQSPRYKVTKRGQDVALRCDPISGHVSLYWYRQALGQGPEFLTYFNYEAQQDKSGLPNDRFSAERPEGSISTLTIQRTEQRDSAMYRCASSREGVTQYFGPGTRLTVL.

As regards this clonotype: Mismatch with germline at one junction end may stem from a read error. The chain is built from TRBV7-3 and TRBJ2-1, with 10 bases that match TRBD2. Germline assignment: CDR1 SGHTA and CDR2 FQGTGA. This CDR3 has 16 residues. The CDR3 coding sequence is TGTGGCAGCAGCTCGCGTGGGCTAGCGGGAGTGGGGGAGCAGTTCTTC. Protein sequence: CGSSSRGLAGVGEQFF.

This clonotype was seen more than once but under ten times. The CDR3 sequence is CASSLAEDFYNEQFF. Here the CDR3 DNA reads TGTGCCAGCAGCTTGGCCGAGGACTTTTACAATGAGCAGTTCTTC. The chain is built from TRBV5-6 and TRBJ2-1; possibly TRBD2 for D (5 bases). The CDR3 covers 15 residues. Trimming pared 0 bases from V and 4 bases from J, leaving 11 bases between. Looked up from germline, CDR1 is SGHDT and CDR2 is YYEEEE.

The sample holds many counts of this clonotype. The chain employs TRBV9 and TRBJ2-3; no clear D gene. The CDR3 runs to 15 residues. V gave up 1 base and J gave up 4 bases, with 13 bases separating them. The germline CDR1 and CDR2 sequences are SGDLS and YYNGEE. The CDR3 DNA follows: TGTGCCAGCAGCGTAAGTGGATTCGCAGCAGATACGCAGTATTTT. The encoded protein is CASSVSGFAADTQYF.

This clonotype was detected ten times or more. V usage is TRBV6-1 and J usage is TRBJ2-6, with D unresolved. With 4 bases removed from V and 4 bases from J, the gap between germline ends came to 2 bases. The CDR3 has 12 amino acids. Germline V gene lookup returns CDR1 MNHNS and CDR2 SASEGT. Written as DNA, the CDR3 is TGTGCCAGCAGTGGGGGGGCCAACGTCCTGACTTTC. It is translated as CASSGGANVLTF.

This clonotype was detected many times. V and J are TRBV29-1 and TRBJ2-5; D not certain. CDR3 length: 15 amino acids. Trimming took 6 bases from V and 5 from J, leaving 22 bases between them. Germline values: CDR1 SQVTM, CDR2 ANQGSEA. The CDR3, as DNA: TGCAGCGTCGCATCCGACATGGGGTCCGGGGAGACCCAGTACTTC. Protein product: CSVASDMGSGETQYF.

This clonotype has ten or more counts. V usage is TRBV15 and J usage is TRBJ1-5; a weak D match, TRBD1 (6 bases). The CDR3 spans 15 residues. Germline V gives CDR1 LNHNV, CDR2 YYDKDF (reference sequence). With 3 bases removed from V and 7 bases from J, the gap between germline ends came to 16 bases. In nucleotides, the CDR3 is TGTGCCACCAGCAGCGGGAGGGGGGATAGCCAGCCCCAGCATTTT. Its translation is CATSSGRGDSQPQHF.

This clonotype was observed a few times. This rearrangement joins TRBV7-6 to TRBJ2-5; 13 positions match TRBD2. V was pared by 2 bases and J by 3 bases, with 9 bases of the junction left unmatched. Germline values: CDR1 SGHVS, CDR2 FNYEAQ. The CDR3 has 18 amino acids. The CDR3 is CASSLRTSGSPLEETQYF. DNA of the CDR3: TGTGCCAGCAGCTTACGGACTAGCGGGAGCCCCCTGGAAGAGACCCAGTACTTC.

This clonotype has at least ten counts. The chain is built from TRBV11-2 and TRBJ2-3; 11 nucleotides agree with TRBD2. Germline loops: CDR1 SGHAT, CDR2 FQNNGV. The CDR3 covers 18 residues. Losses at the gene ends were 5 bases for V and 4 bases for J; bases not matched to a gene: 14. CDR3 amino acids: CASSLLGASGRTADTQYF. CDR3 nucleotides: TGTGCCAGCAGCCTACTCGGGGCTAGCGGGAGGACGGCAGATACGCAGTATTTT. The full variable domain, its missing parts supplied by reference TRBV11-2 and TRBJ2-3, is EAGVAQSPRYKIIEKRQSVAFWCNPISGHATLYWYQQILGQGPKLLIQFQNNGVVDDSQLPKDRFSAERLKGVDSTLKIQPAKLEDSAVYLCASSLLGASGRTADTQYFGPGTRLTVL.

The V call is TRBV6-5, the J call TRBJ2-7, with TRBD1 identical over 8 bases. This CDR3 region has 15 residues. The germline gives CDR1 MNHEY, CDR2 SVGAGI. J lost 2 bases, V lost 1 base, and 4 bases had no gene match. CDR3 in amino acids: CASSYWQGAPYEQYF. CDR3 nucleotide sequence: TGTGCCAGCAGTTACTGGCAGGGGGCCCCCTACGAGCAGTACTTC.

This clonotype was seen only a few times. The chain employs TRBV27 and TRBJ1-5, with D perhaps TRBD1 (6 bases). The CDR3 covers 15 residues. The V gene lost 2 bases and the J gene lost 1 base, with 9 bases spanning the gap. Germline V gene lookup returns CDR1 MNHEY and CDR2 SMNVEV (reference sequence). The CDR3 sequence is CASSLIGGSNQPQHF. The CDR3 DNA sequence: TGTGCCAGCAGTTTAATAGGGGGGAGCAATCAGCCCCAGCATTTT.

V usage is TRBV7-9 and J usage is TRBJ2-7, with D unresolved. Germline V gene data show CDR1 as SEHNR and CDR2 as FQNEAQ (reference sequence). CDR3 length: 13 residues. The ends were cut back, 1 base at V and 6 bases at J, with 10 bases in the middle. CDR3 bases: TGTGCCAGCAGCTTAGGTCTAGACGGCGAGCAGTACTTC. Its protein product is CASSLGLDGEQYF.

This clonotype was found many times. The rearrangement joins TRBV25-1 to TRBJ1-6; the D is unclear. CDR1 and CDR2 (germline): MGHDK, SYGVNS. Trimming took 2 bases from V and 6 from J, leaving 5 bases between them. The CDR3 covers 13 residues. The CDR3: CASSERPNSPLHF. The CDR3 DNA is TGTGCCAGCAGTGAACGCCCTAATTCACCCCTCCACTTT.

This clonotype came up many times. V is TRBV2 and J is TRBJ2-4; no reliable D call. CDR1 is SNHLY, CDR2 FYNNEI, per germline. The CDR3 is 15 residues long. V lost 4 bases and J lost 8, with 18 bases in between. DNA for the CDR3: TGTGCCAGCAGTGCATCGCGCTGGGTGGTAGACATTCAGTACTTC. Protein product: CASSASRWVVDIQYF.

This clonotype was observed once. V and J are TRBV5-6 and TRBJ2-2; perhaps TRBD2 as D (5 bases). Trimming pared 7 bases from V and 5 bases from J, leaving 18 bases between. The CDR3 covers 15 residues. Germline V gene sequence: CDR1 SGHDT, CDR2 YYEEEE. The CDR3 is CASGPGILRTGELFF. Written as DNA, the CDR3 is TGTGCCAGCGGCCCCGGGATACTCAGAACCGGGGAGCTGTTTTTT.

This chain uses TRBV12-2 with TRBJ1-5; TRBD1, the table's D call, lacks a check against the DNA. TRBV12-2 is classified as a pseudogene. CDR3 size: 15 residues. Here the CDR3 reads CASRWDRGPGQPQHF. The CDR3 DNA sequence: TGTGCAAGTCGCTGGGACAGGGGGCCAGGCCAGCCCCAGCATTTT.

V is TRBV4-3 and J is TRBJ2-1; TRBD2 might be the D (5 bases). The CDR3 is 22 amino acids. With 5 bases removed from V and 3 bases from J, the gap between germline ends came to 35 bases. Germline V CDR1 and CDR2: LGHNA, YSLEER. As DNA, the CDR3 is TGCGCCAGCAGCGAGGGCGTTCGACTGACCTCTCAAGGGCAACCCTTCTACAATGAGCAGTTCTTC. Its translation is CASSEGVRLTSQGQPFYNEQFF.

This clonotype was detected ten times or more. The chain uses TRBV4-3 and TRBJ1-1; weak D call: TRBD1 (5 bases). Trimming stripped 1 base from V and 6 bases from J, with 12 bases between. The CDR3 is made up of 14 amino acids. Germline V gene sequence: CDR1 LGHNA, CDR2 YSLEER. The CDR3 sequence: CASSQVVRGAEAFF. DNA of the CDR3: TGCGCCAGCAGCCAAGTTGTCAGAGGGGCTGAAGCTTTCTTT.